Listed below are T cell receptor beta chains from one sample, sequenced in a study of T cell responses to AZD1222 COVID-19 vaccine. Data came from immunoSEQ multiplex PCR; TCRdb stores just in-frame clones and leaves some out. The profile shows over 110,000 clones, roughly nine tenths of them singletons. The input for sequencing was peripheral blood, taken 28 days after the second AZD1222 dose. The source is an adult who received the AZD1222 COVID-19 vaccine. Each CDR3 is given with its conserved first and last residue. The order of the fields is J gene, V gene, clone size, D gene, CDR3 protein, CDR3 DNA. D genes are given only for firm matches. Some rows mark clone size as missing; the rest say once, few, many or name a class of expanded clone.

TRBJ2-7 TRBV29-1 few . CSVARDSSSYEQYF TGCAGCGTTGCGCGGGACAGTTCCTCCTACGAGCAGTACTTC
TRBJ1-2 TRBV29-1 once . CSVVTGTFYGYTF TGCAGCGTTGTCACAGGGACTTTCTATGGCTACACCTTC
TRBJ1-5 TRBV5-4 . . CASSSGPSNQPQHF TGTGCCAGCAGCTCGGGGCCGAGCAATCAGCCCCAGCATTTT
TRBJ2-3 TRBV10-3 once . CAISEPSPDTQYF TGTGCCATCAGTGAACCCTCCCCCGATACGCAGTATTTT
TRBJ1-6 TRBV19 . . CASKDILFDSPLHF TGTGCCAGTAAGGACATCCTCTTTGATTCACCCCTCCACTTT
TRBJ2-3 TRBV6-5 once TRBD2 CASTSSGSSGDTQYF TGTGCCAGCACCTCTAGCGGGAGTTCAGGAGATACGCAGTATTTT
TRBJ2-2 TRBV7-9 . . CASSLGIGLLNTGELFF TGTGCCAGCAGCTTAGGAATTGGACTGCTGAACACCGGGGAGCTGTTTTTT
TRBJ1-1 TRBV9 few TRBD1 CASSVGQTMNTEAFF TGTGCCAGCAGCGTGGGACAGACCATGAACACTGAAGCTTTCTTT
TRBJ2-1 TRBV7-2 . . CASTSLAGQQFF TGTGCCAGCACCTCCCTTGCAGGCCAGCAGTTCTTC
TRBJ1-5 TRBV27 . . CASRHRPDQPQHF TGTGCCAGCCGCCATCGGCCGGATCAGCCCCAGCATTTT
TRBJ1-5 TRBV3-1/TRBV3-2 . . CASSQDVRGSGQPQHF TGTGCCAGCAGCCAAGACGTCCGGGGCAGTGGACAGCCCCAGCATTTT
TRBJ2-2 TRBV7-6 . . CASRPTITNTGELFF TGTGCCAGCAGGCCTACAATAACGAACACCGGGGAGCTGTTTTTT
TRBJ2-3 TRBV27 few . CASSPSRDSIPTHEYF TGTGCCAGCAGTCCGAGCCGGGACTCCATTCCCACCCACGAGTATTTT
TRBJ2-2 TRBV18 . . CASSSRGDTGELFF TGTGCCAGCTCATCGAGGGGTGACACCGGGGAGCTGTTTTTT
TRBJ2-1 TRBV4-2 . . CASSLAGGSSYNEQFF TGTGCCAGCAGCCTCGCGGGCGGAAGCTCCTACAATGAGCAGTTCTTC
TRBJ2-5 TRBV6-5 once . CASRTGETQYF TGTGCCAGCCGGACCGGGGAGACCCAGTACTTC
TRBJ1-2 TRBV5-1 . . CASSFATERDGYTF TGCGCCAGCAGCTTCGCCACCGAAAGGGATGGCTACACCTTC
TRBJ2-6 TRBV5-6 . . CASSLVGASGANVLTF TGTGCCAGCAGCTTGGTGGGGGCCTCTGGGGCCAACGTCCTGACTTTC
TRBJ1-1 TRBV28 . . CASSLGGTLQVAFF TGTGCCAGCAGTTTAGGGGGGACTCTTCAGGTGGCTTTCTTT
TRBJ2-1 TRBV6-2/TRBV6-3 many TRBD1 CASSHGQDYNEQFF TGTGCCAGCAGCCACGGACAGGACTACAATGAGCAGTTCTTC
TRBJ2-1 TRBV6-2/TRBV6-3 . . CASSPPGGRTSGFF TGTGCCAGCAGTCCACCCGGAGGACGGACCAGTGGGTTCTTC
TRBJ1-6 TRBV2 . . CASTQGGGVGNSPLHF TGTGCCAGCACCCAGGGTGGGGGAGTGGGTAATTCACCCCTCCACTTT
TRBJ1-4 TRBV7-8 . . CASAGSRSEKLFF TGTGCCAGCGCAGGGAGCAGAAGTGAAAAACTGTTTTTT
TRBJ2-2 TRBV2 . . CASKIGTSNTGELFF TGTGCCAGCAAGATAGGAACATCGAACACCGGGGAGCTGTTTTTT
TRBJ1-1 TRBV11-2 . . CASTPLTTEAFF TGTGCCAGCACCCCTTTGACCACTGAAGCTTTCTTT
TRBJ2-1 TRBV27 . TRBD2 CASKIAGLAGGPPSSNEQFF TGTGCCAGCAAGATTGCGGGACTAGCGGGGGGGCCTCCCTCTTCTAATGAGCAGTTCTTC
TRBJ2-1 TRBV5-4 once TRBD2 CASSSRPGLAGGDEQFF TGTGCCAGCAGCTCCCGCCCGGGACTAGCGGGAGGGGATGAGCAGTTCTTC
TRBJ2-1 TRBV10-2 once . CASSDGSDEQFF TGCGCCAGCAGTGACGGGAGCGATGAGCAGTTCTTC
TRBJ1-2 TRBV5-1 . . CASSSGGTLGYTF TGCGCCAGCAGCTCGGGAGGGACGTTAGGCTACACCTTC
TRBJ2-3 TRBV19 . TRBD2 CASSGRTSGITDTQYF TGTGCCAGTAGTGGTCGGACTAGCGGGATCACAGATACGCAGTATTTT
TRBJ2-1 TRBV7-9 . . CASFDPLSSYNEQFF TGTGCCAGCTTCGATCCCCTCAGCTCCTACAATGAGCAGTTCTTC
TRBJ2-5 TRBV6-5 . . CASRPTSAQETQYF TGTGCCAGCAGACCAACGTCGGCACAAGAGACCCAGTACTTC
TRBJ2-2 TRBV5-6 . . CASSPPGRWTGELFF TGTGCCAGCAGCCCACCAGGGAGGTGGACCGGGGAGCTGTTTTTT
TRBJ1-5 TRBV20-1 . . CSASRTDQPQHF TGCAGTGCTAGTAGGACAGATCAGCCCCAGCATTTT
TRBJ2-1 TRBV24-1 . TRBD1 CATSGGQGFPGEQFF TGTGCCACCAGTGGAGGACAGGGTTTCCCGGGAGAGCAGTTCTTC
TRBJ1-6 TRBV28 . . CASIGGSYNSPLHF TGTGCCAGCATCGGGGGCTCCTATAATTCACCCCTCCACTTT
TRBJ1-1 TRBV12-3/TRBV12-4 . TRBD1 CASRQGVVGAFF TGTGCCAGCAGACAGGGGGTTGTGGGAGCTTTCTTT
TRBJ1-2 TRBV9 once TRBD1 CASSPRDRGLRNGYTF TGTGCCAGCAGCCCCCGGGACAGGGGGCTAAGAAATGGCTACACCTTC
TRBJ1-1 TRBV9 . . CASSVVAAGEAFF TGTGCCAGCAGCGTAGTGGCGGCTGGAGAAGCTTTCTTT
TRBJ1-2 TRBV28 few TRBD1 CASSYLQGAVYGYTF TGTGCCAGCAGTTACTTACAGGGGGCGGTCTATGGCTACACCTTC
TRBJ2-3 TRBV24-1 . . CATSDPYIGDTQYF TGTGCCACCAGTGATCCTTATATCGGAGATACGCAGTATTTT
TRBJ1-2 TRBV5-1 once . CASSWGDTANYGYTF TGCGCCAGCAGCTGGGGGGACACAGCTAACTATGGCTACACCTTC
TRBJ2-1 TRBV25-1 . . CASSVTGTPDPEFF TGTGCCAGCAGTGTTACCGGGACTCCCGACCCTGAGTTCTTC
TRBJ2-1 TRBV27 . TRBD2 CASSAGGSNNEQFF TGTGCCAGCAGTGCGGGGGGTAGCAACAATGAGCAGTTCTTC
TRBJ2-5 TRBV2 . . CASTVGQETQYF TGTGCCAGCACCGTGGGGCAGGAGACCCAGTACTTC
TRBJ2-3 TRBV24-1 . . CATSDPKGGTDTQYF TGTGCCACCAGTGATCCGAAAGGGGGCACAGATACGCAGTATTTT
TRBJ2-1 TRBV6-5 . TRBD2 CASSFSGTSSYNEQFF TGTGCCAGCAGTTTTAGCGGGACGAGCTCCTACAATGAGCAGTTCTTC
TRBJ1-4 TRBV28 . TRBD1 CATVDRVIEKLFF TGTGCCACTGTCGACAGGGTAATTGAAAAACTGTTTTTT
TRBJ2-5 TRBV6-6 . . CASSYSTDQETQYF TGTGCCAGCAGTTACTCGACGGACCAAGAGACCCAGTACTTC
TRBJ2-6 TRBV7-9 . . CASSPTGFGANVLTF TGTGCCAGCAGCCCCACAGGGTTTGGGGCCAACGTCCTGACTTTC
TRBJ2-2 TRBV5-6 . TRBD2 CASSLSGRNTGELFF TGTGCCAGCAGCCTTAGCGGGAGGAACACCGGGGAGCTGTTTTTT